The rows below give T cell receptor beta chains drawn from one sample of a study of blood T cell repertoires in COVID-19. Using immunoSEQ multiplex PCR, the repertoire was profiled, and TCRdb retains in-frame clones only, with some absent. The table records around 160,000 clones, approximately 83% of them present only once. Sequenced: PBMCs or T cells enriched from blood (not recorded which). These receptors all come from a woman aged 55-69 years who had recovered from COVID-19. CDR3s include the opening cysteine and the closing phenylalanine or tryptophan. A D gene is named only where the DNA matches it firmly. Clone size is stated in some rows and not others, as once, few, many or a class when expanded.

clone_size | j_call | d_call | cdr3_length | v_call | cdr3_nt | cdr3_aa
NA | TRBJ2-1 | NA | 14 | TRBV20-1 | TGCAGTGCTAGTGGGCGGCCTCCTAGGGGTGAGCAGTTCTTC | CSASGRPPRGEQFF
NA | TRBJ2-5 | TRBD1 | 18 | TRBV28 | TGTGCCAGCAGTTTATCCTTTCCCGGGACAGGGTCGTTGAAGACCCAGTACTTC | CASSLSFPGTGSLKTQYF
NA | TRBJ2-2 | NA | 17 | TRBV27 | TGTGCCAGCAGTCAAACCCTAGGGCCGAGGGGGTACGGGGAGCTGTTTTTT | CASSQTLGPRGYGELFF
NA | TRBJ1-6 | NA | 14 | TRBV18 | TGTGCCAGCTCACCATGGGGGGGGGATTCACCCCTCCACTTT | CASSPWGGDSPLHF
once | TRBJ1-2 | NA | 13 | TRBV5-1 | TGCGCCAGCAGCTTGTCCTCGGGTTTAGGCTACACCTTC | CASSLSSGLGYTF
NA | TRBJ1-2 | NA | 16 | TRBV5-6 | TGTGCCAGCAGCTTGTTCCGACTGGGACAAGACGATGGCTACACCTTC | CASSLFRLGQDDGYTF
NA | TRBJ1-1 | NA | 15 | TRBV5-4 | TGTGCCAGCAGCGGGGGGGGGAAGGAGAGCACTGAAGCTTTCTTT | CASSGGGKESTEAFF
many | TRBJ1-1 | NA | 14 | TRBV28 | TGTGCCAGCAGTTTGGGGGGTAGTAGCACTGAAGCTTTCTTT | CASSLGGSSTEAFF
NA | TRBJ1-1 | TRBD1 | 14 | TRBV2 | TGTGCCAGCAGTGATCCAGGGACAGGGGGCGAAGCTTTCTTT | CASSDPGTGGEAFF
NA | TRBJ1-2 | TRBD1 | 17 | TRBV19 | TGTGCCAGCGATGCGGGGACAGCGAATGAGAATAACTATGGCTACACCTTC | CASDAGTANENNYGYTF
NA | TRBJ1-2 | NA | 13 | TRBV5-5 | TGTGCCAGCAGCTTGGAGACACACTATGGCTACACCTTC | CASSLETHYGYTF
NA | TRBJ2-7 | NA | 14 | TRBV5-1 | TGCGCCAGCAGCCCGGGAACAGGGTCCTACGAGCAGTACTTC | CASSPGTGSYEQYF
NA | TRBJ1-3 | NA | 16 | TRBV10-3 | TGTGCCATCAGTGACCGTAGCGTGATGGCGGGAAACACCATATATTTT | CAISDRSVMAGNTIYF
NA | TRBJ2-1 | TRBD2 | 14 | TRBV9 | TGTGCCAGCAGCGTAGCTGGGGGGGTGAATGAGCAGTTCTTC | CASSVAGGVNEQFF
NA | TRBJ2-1 | NA | 17 | TRBV21-1 | TGTGCCAGCAGCAAAGGGGATTTAGCGGGGGGATACAATGAGCAGTTCTTC | CASSKGDLAGGYNEQFF
NA | TRBJ2-2 | NA | 14 | TRBV7-8 | TGTGCCAGCAGAACTGGAGTAAACACCGGGGAGCTGTTTTTT | CASRTGVNTGELFF
NA | TRBJ1-1 | NA | 14 | TRBV6-5 | TGTGCCAGCCAGAGAGAGGGTAGGTTCTCTGAAGCTTTCTTT | CASQREGRFSEAFF